Sequencing of this TCR beta chain was carried out in a study of blood T cell repertoires in COVID-19. Overall study: The origin of the acute and convalescent COVID-19 samples was the United States, Italy and Spain. PBMCs, B-cell-depleted T cells, or T cells provided the cDNA or gDNA that made up the material.

Methods used by the authors: Estimated nucleated cell counts came from reference gene primer amplification. The data were produced by immunoSEQ multiplex PCR, yet TCRdb's version contains in-frame clones alone and is incomplete. That table furnishes V, J and clone size, whereas the DNA furnished D and trimming. This repertoire shows roughly 160,000 clones, roughly 90% found once; its top ten account for approximately 24%. The CDR3 has 16 amino acids. The ends lost 5 bases at V and 5 bases at J; junction bases unmatched: 14. The germline V gene encodes CDR1 LNHDA and CDR2 SQIVND (reference sequence). The sequence came from a man between 60 and 75 years old with acute or convalescent COVID-19. The genes are TRBV19 and TRBJ2-5; 7 positions agree with TRBD2. Sequenced: peripheral blood. The DNA of the CDR3 is TGTGCCAGTAGTTTCCAGGGAGGGGTGTTGGGGGAGACCCAGTACTTC. It encodes CASSFQGGVLGETQYF. Variable domain in full (rest from reference TRBV19 and TRBJ2-5): DGGITQSPKYLFRKEGQNVTLSCEQNLNHDAMYWYRQDPGQGLRLIYYSQIVNDFQKGDIAEGYSVSREKKESFPLTVTSAQKNPTAFYLCASSFQGGVLGETQYFGPGTRLLVL.